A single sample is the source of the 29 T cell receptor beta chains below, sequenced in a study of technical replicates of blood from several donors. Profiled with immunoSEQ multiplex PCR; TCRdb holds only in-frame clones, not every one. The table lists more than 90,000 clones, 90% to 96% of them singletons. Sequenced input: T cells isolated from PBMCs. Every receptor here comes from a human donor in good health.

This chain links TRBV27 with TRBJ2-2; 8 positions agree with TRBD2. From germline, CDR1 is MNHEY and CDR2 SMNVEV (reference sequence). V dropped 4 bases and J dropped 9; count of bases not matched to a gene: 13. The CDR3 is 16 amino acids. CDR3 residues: CASSSYLTGGARELFF. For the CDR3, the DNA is TGTGCCAGCAGTTCCTATCTGACGGGGGGGGCGAGGGAGCTGTTTTTT.

The CDR3 DNA sequence: TGTGCCAGCAGCTTCCCGGGACTTCCCTACGAGCAGTACTTC. It yields the protein CASSFPGLPYEQYF. V gene TRBV5-6 combines with J gene TRBJ2-7, with D possibly matching TRBD2 (6 bases). Trimming pared 2 bases from V and 2 bases from J, leaving 11 bases between. Germline lookup yields CDR1 SGHDT and CDR2 YYEEEE. This CDR3 contains 14 residues.

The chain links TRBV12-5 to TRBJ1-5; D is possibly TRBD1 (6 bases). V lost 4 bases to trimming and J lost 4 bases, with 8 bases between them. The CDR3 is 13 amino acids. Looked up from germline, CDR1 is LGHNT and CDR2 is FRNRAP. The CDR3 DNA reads TGTGCTAGTGGTTGGGGGCTTAATCAGCCCCAGCATTTT. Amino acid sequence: CASGWGLNQPQHF. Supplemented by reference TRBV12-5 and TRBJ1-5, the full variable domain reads DARVTQTPRHKVTEMGQEVTMRCQPILGHNTVFWYRQTMMQGLELLAYFRNRAPLDDSGMPKDRFSAEMPDATLATLKIQPSEPRDSAVYFCASGWGLNQPQHFGDGTRLSIL.

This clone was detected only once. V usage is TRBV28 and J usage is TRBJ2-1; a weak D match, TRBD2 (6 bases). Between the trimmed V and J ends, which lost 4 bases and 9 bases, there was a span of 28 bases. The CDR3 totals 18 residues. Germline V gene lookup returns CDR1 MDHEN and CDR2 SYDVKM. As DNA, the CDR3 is TGTGCCAGCAGTTCCCCCGGTTGGAGGGAGTCCACCTACGTTGAGCAGTTCTTC. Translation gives CASSSPGWRESTYVEQFF.

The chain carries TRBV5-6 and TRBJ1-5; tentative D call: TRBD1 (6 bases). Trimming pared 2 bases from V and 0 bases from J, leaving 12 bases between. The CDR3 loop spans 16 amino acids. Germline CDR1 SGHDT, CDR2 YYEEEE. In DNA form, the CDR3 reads TGTGCCAGCAGCTTCGGACAGTTAGATAGCAATCAGCCCCAGCATTTT. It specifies CASSFGQLDSNQPQHF.

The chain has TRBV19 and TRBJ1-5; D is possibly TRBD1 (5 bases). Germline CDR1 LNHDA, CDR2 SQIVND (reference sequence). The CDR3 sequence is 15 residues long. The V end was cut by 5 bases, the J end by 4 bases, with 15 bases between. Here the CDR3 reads CASSLGPHRNQPQHF. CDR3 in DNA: TGTGCCAGTAGTCTAGGGCCCCACAGGAATCAGCCCCAGCATTTT. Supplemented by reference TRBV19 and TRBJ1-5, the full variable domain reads DGGITQSPKYLFRKEGQNVTLSCEQNLNHDAMYWYRQDPGQGLRLIYYSQIVNDFQKGDIAEGYSVSREKKESFPLTVTSAQKNPTAFYLCASSLGPHRNQPQHFGDGTRLSIL.

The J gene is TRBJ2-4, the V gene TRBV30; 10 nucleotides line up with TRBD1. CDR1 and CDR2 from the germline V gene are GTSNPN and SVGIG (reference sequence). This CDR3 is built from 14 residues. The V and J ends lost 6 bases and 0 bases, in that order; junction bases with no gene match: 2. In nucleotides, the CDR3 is TGTGCCTGTGACAGGGGGCTAGCCAAAAACATTCAGTACTTC. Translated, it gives CACDRGLAKNIQYF.

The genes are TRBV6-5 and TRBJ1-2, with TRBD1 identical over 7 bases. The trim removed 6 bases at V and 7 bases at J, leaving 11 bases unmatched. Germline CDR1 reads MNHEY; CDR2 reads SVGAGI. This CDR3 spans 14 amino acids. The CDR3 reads CASRPPKGAGGYTF. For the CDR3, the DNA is TGTGCCAGCAGACCCCCGAAGGGGGCGGGTGGCTACACCTTC.

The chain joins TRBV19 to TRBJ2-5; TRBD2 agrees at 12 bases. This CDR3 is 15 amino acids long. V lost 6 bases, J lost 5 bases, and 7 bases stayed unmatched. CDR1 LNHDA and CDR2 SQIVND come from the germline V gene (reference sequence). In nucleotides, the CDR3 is TGTGCCAGTAGAACCGGGACTAGCGGGTTGGAGACCCAGTACTTC. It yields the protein CASRTGTSGLETQYF.

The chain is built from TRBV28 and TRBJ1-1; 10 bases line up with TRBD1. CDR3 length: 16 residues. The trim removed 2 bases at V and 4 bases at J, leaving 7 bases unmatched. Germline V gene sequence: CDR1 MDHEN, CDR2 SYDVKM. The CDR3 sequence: CASSLIDRGRGTEAFF. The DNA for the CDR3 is TGTGCCAGCAGTTTAATAGACAGGGGGCGCGGCACTGAAGCTTTCTTT.

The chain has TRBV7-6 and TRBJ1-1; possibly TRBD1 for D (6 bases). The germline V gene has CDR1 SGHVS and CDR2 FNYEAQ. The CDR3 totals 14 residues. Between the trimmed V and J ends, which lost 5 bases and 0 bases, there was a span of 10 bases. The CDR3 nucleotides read TGTGCCAGCAGCCCGCGACAGGTGAACACTGAAGCTTTCTTT. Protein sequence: CASSPRQVNTEAFF. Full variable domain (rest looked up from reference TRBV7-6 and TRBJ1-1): GAGVSQSPRYKVTKRGQDVALRCDPISGHVSLYWYRQALGQGPEFLTYFNYEAQQDKSGLPNDRFSAERPEGSISTLTIQRTEQRDSAMYRCASSPRQVNTEAFFGQGTRLTVV.

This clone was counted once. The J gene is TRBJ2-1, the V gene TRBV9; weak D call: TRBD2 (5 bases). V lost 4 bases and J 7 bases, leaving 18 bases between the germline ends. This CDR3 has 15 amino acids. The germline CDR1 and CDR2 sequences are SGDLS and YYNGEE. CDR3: CASSRDEGWLNEQFF. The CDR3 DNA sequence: TGTGCCAGCAGCAGAGACGAGGGATGGCTTAATGAGCAGTTCTTC.

Written as DNA, the CDR3 is TGTGCCAGCAGCTTTGGCGGGGGGCTTTTGAACACTGAAGCTTTCTTT. Its protein product is CASSFGGGLLNTEAFF. This chain uses TRBV7-9 with TRBJ1-1; a possible D gene is TRBD1 (6 bases). Germline-derived CDR1 and CDR2 are SEHNR and FQNEAQ (reference sequence). The CDR3 sequence is 16 residues long. V was shortened by 3 bases and J by 0 bases, with 14 bases between the two germline ends.

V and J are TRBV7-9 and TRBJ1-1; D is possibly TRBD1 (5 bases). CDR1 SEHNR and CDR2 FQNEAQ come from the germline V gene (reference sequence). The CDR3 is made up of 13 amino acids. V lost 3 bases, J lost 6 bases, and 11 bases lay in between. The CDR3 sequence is CASSFGGISEAFF. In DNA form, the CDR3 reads TGTGCCAGCAGCTTTGGGGGGATCTCTGAAGCTTTCTTT.

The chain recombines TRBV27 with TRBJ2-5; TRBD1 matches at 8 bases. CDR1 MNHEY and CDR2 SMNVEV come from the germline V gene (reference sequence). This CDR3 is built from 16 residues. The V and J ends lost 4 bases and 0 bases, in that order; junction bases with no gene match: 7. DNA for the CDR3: TGTGCCAGCAGTTCCCCCGGACAGGGCCACCAAGAGACCCAGTACTTC. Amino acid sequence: CASSSPGQGHQETQYF.

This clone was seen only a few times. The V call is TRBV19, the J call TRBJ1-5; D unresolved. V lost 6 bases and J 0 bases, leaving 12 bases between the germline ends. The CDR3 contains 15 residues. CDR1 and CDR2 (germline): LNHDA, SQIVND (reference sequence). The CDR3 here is CASRTQSSSNQPQHF. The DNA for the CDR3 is TGTGCCAGTAGAACACAGTCAAGTAGCAATCAGCCCCAGCATTTT.

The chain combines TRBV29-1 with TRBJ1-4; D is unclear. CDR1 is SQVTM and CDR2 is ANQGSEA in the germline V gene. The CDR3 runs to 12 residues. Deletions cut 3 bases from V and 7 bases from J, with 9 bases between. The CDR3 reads CSVESNLEKLFF. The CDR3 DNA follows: TGCAGCGTTGAGAGTAACCTTGAAAAACTGTTTTTT.

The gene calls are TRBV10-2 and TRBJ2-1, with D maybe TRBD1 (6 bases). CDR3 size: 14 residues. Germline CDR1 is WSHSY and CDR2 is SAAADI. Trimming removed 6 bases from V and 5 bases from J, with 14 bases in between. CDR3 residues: CASRSPRQDNEQFF. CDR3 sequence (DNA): TGCGCCAGCAGAAGTCCAAGACAGGACAATGAGCAGTTCTTC.

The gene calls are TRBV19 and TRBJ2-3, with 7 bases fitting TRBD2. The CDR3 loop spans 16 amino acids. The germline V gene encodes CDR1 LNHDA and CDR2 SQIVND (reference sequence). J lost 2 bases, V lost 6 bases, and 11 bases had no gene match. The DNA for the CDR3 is TGTGCCAGTAGGGCGCTCGGAGGGACTATCACAGATACGCAGTATTTT. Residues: CASRALGGTITDTQYF.

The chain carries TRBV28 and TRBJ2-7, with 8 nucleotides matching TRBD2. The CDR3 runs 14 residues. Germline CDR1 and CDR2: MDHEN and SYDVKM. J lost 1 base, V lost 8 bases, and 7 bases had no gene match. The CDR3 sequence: CASGLAGDSYEQYF. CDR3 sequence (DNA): TGTGCCAGCGGTCTAGCGGGTGATTCCTACGAGCAGTACTTC.

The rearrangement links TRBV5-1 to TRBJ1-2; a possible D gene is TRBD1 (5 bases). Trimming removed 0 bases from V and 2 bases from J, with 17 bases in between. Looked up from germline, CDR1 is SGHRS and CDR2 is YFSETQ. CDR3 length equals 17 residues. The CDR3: CASSLASGGGVNYGYTF. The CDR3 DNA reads TGCGCCAGCAGCTTGGCCAGTGGCGGGGGAGTCAACTATGGCTACACCTTC.

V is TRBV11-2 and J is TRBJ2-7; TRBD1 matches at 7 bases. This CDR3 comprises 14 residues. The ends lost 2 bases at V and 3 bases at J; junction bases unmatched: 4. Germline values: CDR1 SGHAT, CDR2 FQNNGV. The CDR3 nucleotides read TGTGCCAGCAGCTTAAGGGGGCGCTTCTACGAGCAGTACTTC. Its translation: CASSLRGRFYEQYF.

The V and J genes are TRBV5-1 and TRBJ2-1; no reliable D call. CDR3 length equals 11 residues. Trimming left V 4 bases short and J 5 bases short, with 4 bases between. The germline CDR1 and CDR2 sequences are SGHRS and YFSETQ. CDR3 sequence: CASSLDNEQFF. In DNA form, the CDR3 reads TGCGCCAGCAGCCTAGACAATGAGCAGTTCTTC.

CDR3 protein: CASTDRGIHNEQFF. The DNA of the CDR3 is TGTGCCAGCACCGACAGGGGGATTCACAATGAGCAGTTCTTC. The gene calls are TRBV6-1 and TRBJ2-1; the match to TRBD1 covers 9 bases. Unmatched junction bases numbered 6, after V lost 7 bases and J lost 5 bases. The CDR3 totals 14 residues. Germline-derived CDR1 and CDR2 are MNHNS and SASEGT.

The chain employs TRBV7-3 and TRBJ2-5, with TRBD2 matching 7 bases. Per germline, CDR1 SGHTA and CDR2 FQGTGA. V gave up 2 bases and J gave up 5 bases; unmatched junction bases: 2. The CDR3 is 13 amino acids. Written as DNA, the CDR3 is TGTGCCAGCAGCTTAGGACTAGGGGAGACCCAGTACTTC. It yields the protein CASSLGLGETQYF. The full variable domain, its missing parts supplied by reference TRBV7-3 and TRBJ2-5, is GAGVSQTPSNKVTEKGKYVELRCDPISGHTALYWYRQSLGQGPEFLIYFQGTGAADDSGLPNDRFFAVRPEGSVSTLKIQRTERGDSAVYLCASSLGLGETQYFGPGTRLLVL.

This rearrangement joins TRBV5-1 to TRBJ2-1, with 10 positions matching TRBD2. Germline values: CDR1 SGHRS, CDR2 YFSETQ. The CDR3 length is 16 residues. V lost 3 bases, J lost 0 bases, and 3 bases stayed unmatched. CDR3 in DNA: TGCGCCAGCAGCTCTTTAGCGGGAGGCTCCTACAATGAGCAGTTCTTC. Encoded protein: CASSSLAGGSYNEQFF.

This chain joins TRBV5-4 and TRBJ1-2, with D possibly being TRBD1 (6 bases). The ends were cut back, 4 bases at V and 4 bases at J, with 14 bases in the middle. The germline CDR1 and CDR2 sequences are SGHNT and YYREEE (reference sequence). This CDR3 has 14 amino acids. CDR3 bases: TGTGCCAGCAGCACCGGACAGCGCCTCTATGGCTACACCTTC. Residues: CASSTGQRLYGYTF. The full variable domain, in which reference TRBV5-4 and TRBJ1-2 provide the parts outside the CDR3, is ETGVTQSPTHLIKTRGQQVTLRCSSQSGHNTVSWYQQALGQGPQFIFQYYREEENGRGNFPPRFSGLQFPNYSSELNVNALELDDSALYLCASSTGQRLYGYTFGSGTRLTVV.

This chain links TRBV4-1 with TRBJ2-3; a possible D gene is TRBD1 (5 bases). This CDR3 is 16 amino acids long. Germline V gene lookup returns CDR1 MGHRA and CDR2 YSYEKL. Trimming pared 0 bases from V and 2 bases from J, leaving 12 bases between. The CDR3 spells CASSQDSGPDTDTQYF. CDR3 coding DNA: TGCGCCAGCAGCCAAGACTCAGGGCCTGACACAGATACGCAGTATTTT.

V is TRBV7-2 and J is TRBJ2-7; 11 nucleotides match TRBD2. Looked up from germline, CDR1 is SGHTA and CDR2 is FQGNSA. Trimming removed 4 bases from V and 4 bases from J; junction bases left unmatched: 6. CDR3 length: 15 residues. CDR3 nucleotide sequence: TGTGCCAGCAGCTGGGGACTAGCGGAGTCTTACGAGCAGTACTTC. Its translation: CASSWGLAESYEQYF.